Below are 14 T cell receptor beta chains sequenced from a single sample in a study of blood T cell repertoires in COVID-19. Clones were read by immunoSEQ multiplex PCR, and TCRdb kept only the in-frame ones, dropping some. The sample lists over 120,000 clones, about 79% occurring once. Material: peripheral blood. These receptors originate from a woman of 80 years or more with active or convalescent COVID-19.

The CDR3 loop reads CASSTGQGGYTF. DNA of the CDR3: TGTGCCAGCAGTACAGGACAGGGTGGCTACACCTTC. The rearrangement joins TRBV28 to TRBJ1-2; 8 positions match TRBD1. CDR3 length equals 12 residues. CDR1 is MDHEN, CDR2 SYDVKM, per germline. Trimming at V came to 5 bases and at J to 7 bases, leaving 3 bases not matched to a gene.

The V gene is TRBV7-2, the J gene TRBJ2-7; 7 bases map to TRBD2. J lost 2 bases, V lost 0 bases, and 7 bases had no gene match. Germline loops: CDR1 SGHTA, CDR2 FQGNSA. This CDR3 is 16 amino acids long. The CDR3 is CASSLAGRGTTYEQYF. The CDR3 nucleotides read TGTGCCAGCAGCTTAGCAGGGCGGGGGACCACCTACGAGCAGTACTTC.

This chain joins TRBV5-1 and TRBJ2-7; 11 bases align to TRBD1. The CDR3 is 14 residues long. CDR1 is SGHRS and CDR2 is YFSETQ in the germline V gene. V gave up 2 bases and J gave up 5 bases; unmatched junction bases: 3. CDR3 bases: TGCGCCAGCAGCTTAGGACAGGGGGCCGACGAGCAGTACTTC. Translation gives CASSLGQGADEQYF. Supplemented by reference TRBV5-1 and TRBJ2-7, the full variable domain reads KAGVTQTPRYLIKTRGQQVTLSCSPISGHRSVSWYQQTPGQGLQFLFEYFSETQRNKGNFPGRFSGRQFSNSRSEMNVSTLELGDSALYLCASSLGQGADEQYFGPGTRLTVT.

The chain carries TRBV19 and TRBJ2-2; weak D call: TRBD1 (6 bases). V lost 10 bases and J 1 base, leaving 13 bases between the germline ends. The CDR3 is 14 amino acids. Germline lookup yields CDR1 LNHDA and CDR2 SQIVND (reference sequence). CDR3 region: CATSDSENTGELFF. DNA of the CDR3: TGTGCCACCTCGGACAGCGAGAACACCGGGGAGCTGTTTTTT. The whole variable domain, filled in from reference TRBV19 and TRBJ2-2, reads DGGITQSPKYLFRKEGQNVTLSCEQNLNHDAMYWYRQDPGQGLRLIYYSQIVNDFQKGDIAEGYSVSREKKESFPLTVTSAQKNPTAFYLCATSDSENTGELFFGEGSRLTVL.

This rearrangement joins TRBV4-3 to TRBJ2-5; 7 nucleotides line up with TRBD1. Trimming removed 0 bases from V and 5 bases from J; junction bases left unmatched: 12. The CDR3 contains 17 residues. Per germline, CDR1 LGHNA and CDR2 YSLEER. The CDR3 spells CASSQDRGLELGETQYF. CDR3 DNA: TGCGCCAGCAGCCAAGATAGGGGGCTTGAGCTCGGTGAGACCCAGTACTTC.

This clone has more than one count but fewer than ten. The rearrangement uses TRBV14 and TRBJ2-7, with TRBD2 matching over 7 bases. After removal of 0 bases from V and 3 bases from J, the junction contained 11 bases not matched to a gene. This CDR3 is 17 amino acids long. Germline values: CDR1 SGHDN, CDR2 FVKESK. The CDR3 DNA reads TGTGCCAGCAGCCAAGAAAAGATAGCGGGTTCACTCTACGAGCAGTACTTC. It specifies CASSQEKIAGSLYEQYF.

The chain is built from TRBV27 and TRBJ1-1; possible D gene TRBD1, 6 bases. The CDR3 totals 15 residues. CDR1 is MNHEY, CDR2 SMNVEV, per germline (reference sequence). The ends were cut back, 1 base at V and 1 base at J, with 10 bases in the middle. The CDR3 bases are TGTGCCAGCAGTTTATGGGGGGGCAGGAACACTGAAGCTTTCTTT. Amino acid sequence: CASSLWGGRNTEAFF.

The chain joins TRBV27 to TRBJ2-5; TRBD1 matches 8 bases. Germline assignment: CDR1 MNHEY and CDR2 SMNVEV (reference sequence). CDR3 length: 15 amino acids. With 6 bases clipped from V and 5 bases from J, the junction kept 11 bases outside the gene matches. CDR3 DNA: TGTGCCAGCAGCCCGAACTCAGGGGGCCGGGAGACCCAGTACTTC. Amino acid sequence: CASSPNSGGRETQYF.

The gene calls are TRBV18 and TRBJ2-3; D uncertain. The germline V gene has CDR1 KGHSH and CDR2 LQKENI. CDR3 length: 13 residues. Trimming stripped 3 bases from V and 3 bases from J, with 7 bases between. The CDR3 coding sequence is TGTGCCAGCTCACCGCCCACAACAGATACGCAGTATTTT. Its protein is CASSPPTTDTQYF.

The chain is built from TRBV5-4 and TRBJ2-1, with a tentative D call TRBD2 (6 bases). CDR1 is SGHNT and CDR2 is YYREEE in the germline V gene (reference sequence). Deletions cut 5 bases from V and 7 bases from J, with 10 bases between. The CDR3 contains 12 residues. The CDR3 DNA sequence: TGTGCCAGCAGACGGGACTTTAATGAGCAGTTCTTC. It codes for CASRRDFNEQFF.

V gene TRBV18 combines with J gene TRBJ2-7; D remains unclear. Germline V gene lookup returns CDR1 KGHSH and CDR2 LQKENI. Trimming removed 0 bases at V and 2 bases at J, with 11 bases between. The CDR3 is made up of 15 amino acids. The CDR3 protein is CASSPPSGTPYEQYF. The CDR3 bases are TGTGCCAGCTCACCACCGTCAGGAACACCCTACGAGCAGTACTTC. The full variable domain, rest sourced from reference TRBV18 and TRBJ2-7, is NAGVMQNPRHLVRRRGQEARLRCSPMKGHSHVYWYRQLPEEGLKFMVYLQKENIIDESGMPKERFSAEFPKEGPSILRIQQVVRGDSAAYFCASSPPSGTPYEQYFGPGTRLTVT.

This chain uses TRBV11-1 with TRBJ2-5; D may be TRBD1 (5 bases). Germline V gene data show CDR1 as SGHAT and CDR2 as FQDESV (reference sequence). The CDR3 consists of 14 residues. Trimming left V 5 bases short and J 3 bases short, with 13 bases between. This CDR3 is CASSLGQGKETQYF. The DNA for the CDR3 is TGTGCCAGCAGCCTGGGGCAGGGTAAAGAGACCCAGTACTTC.

This chain joins TRBV10-1 and TRBJ2-3, with TRBD1 identical over 8 bases. Germline CDR1 and CDR2: WNHNN and SYGVQD (reference sequence). V lost 2 bases and J lost 1; bases outside the gene matches: 2. This CDR3 spans 15 amino acids. The CDR3 spells CASSEDRGRTDTQYF. DNA of the CDR3: TGCGCCAGCAGTGAGGACAGGGGCCGCACAGATACGCAGTATTTT.

This clone was observed a few times. The DNA for the CDR3 is TGCAGTGCTAGTACTAGCGGGGGGGCGTTCAACGAGCAGTACTTC. Its translation: CSASTSGGAFNEQYF. The V gene is TRBV20-1, the J gene TRBJ2-7, with 13 nucleotides matching TRBD2. CDR3 length: 15 residues. The germline CDR1 and CDR2 sequences are DFQATT and SNEGSKA (reference sequence). V shed 3 bases, J shed 5 bases, and the junction held 7 bases outside the gene matches.